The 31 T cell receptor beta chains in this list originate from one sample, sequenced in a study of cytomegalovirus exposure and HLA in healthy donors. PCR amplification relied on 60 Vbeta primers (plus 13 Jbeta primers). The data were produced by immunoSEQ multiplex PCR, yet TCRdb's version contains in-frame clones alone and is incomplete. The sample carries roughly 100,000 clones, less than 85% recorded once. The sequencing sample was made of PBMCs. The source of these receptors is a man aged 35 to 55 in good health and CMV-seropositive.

The chain's CDR3 is CASSDTRLDSEQFF. The CDR3 nucleotides read TGTGCCAGCAGCGACACCCGGCTAGACAGTGAGCAGTTCTTC. V and J are TRBV7-3 and TRBJ2-1; maybe TRBD1 (5 bases). The CDR3 spans 14 residues. Germline V gene sequence: CDR1 SGHTA, CDR2 FQGTGA. Trimming removed 5 bases from V and 9 bases from J, with 17 bases in between.

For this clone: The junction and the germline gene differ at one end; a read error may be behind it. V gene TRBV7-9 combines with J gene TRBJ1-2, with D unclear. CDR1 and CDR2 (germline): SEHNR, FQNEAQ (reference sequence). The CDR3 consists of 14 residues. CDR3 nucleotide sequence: TGTTCCAGCAGCTTAGGTCTCCCCCTTTATGGCTACACCTTC. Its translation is CSSSLGLPLYGYTF.

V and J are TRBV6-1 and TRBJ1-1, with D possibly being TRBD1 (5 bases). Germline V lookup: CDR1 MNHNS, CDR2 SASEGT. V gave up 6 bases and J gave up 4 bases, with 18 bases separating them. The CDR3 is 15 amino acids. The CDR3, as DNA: TGTGCCAGCAGGGGGAAAGGGGTACTCTTCACTGAAGCTTTCTTT. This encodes CASRGKGVLFTEAFF.

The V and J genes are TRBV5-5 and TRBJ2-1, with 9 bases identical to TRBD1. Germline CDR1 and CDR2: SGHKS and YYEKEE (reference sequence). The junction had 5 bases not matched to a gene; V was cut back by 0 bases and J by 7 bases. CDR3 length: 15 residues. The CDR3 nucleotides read TGTGCCAGCAGCTTGGGCACAGGGGGCGTAAATGAGCAGTTCTTC. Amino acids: CASSLGTGGVNEQFF.

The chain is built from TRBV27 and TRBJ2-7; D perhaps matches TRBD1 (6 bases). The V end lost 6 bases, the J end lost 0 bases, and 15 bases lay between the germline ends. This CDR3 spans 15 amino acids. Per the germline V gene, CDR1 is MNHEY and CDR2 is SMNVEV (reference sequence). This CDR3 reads CASRLTGLNSYEQYF. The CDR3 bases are TGTGCCAGCAGGCTCACAGGGCTAAACTCCTACGAGCAGTACTTC.

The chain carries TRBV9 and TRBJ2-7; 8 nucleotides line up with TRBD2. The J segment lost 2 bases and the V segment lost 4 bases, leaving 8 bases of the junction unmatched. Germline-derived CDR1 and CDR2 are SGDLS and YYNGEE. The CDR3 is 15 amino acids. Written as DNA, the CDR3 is TGTGCCAGCAGCCCTACACTAGCGGTGACCTACGAGCAGTACTTC. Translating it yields CASSPTLAVTYEQYF.

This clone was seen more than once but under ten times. This CDR3 is CSARRSYEQYF. CDR3 DNA sequence: TGCAGTGCTAGGCGCTCCTACGAGCAGTACTTC. The chain carries TRBV20-1 and TRBJ2-7; D is undetermined. Germline loops: CDR1 DFQATT, CDR2 SNEGSKA (reference sequence). Trimming shortened V by 3 bases and J by 0 bases, and 3 bases separated the two germline ends. The CDR3 is made up of 11 amino acids.

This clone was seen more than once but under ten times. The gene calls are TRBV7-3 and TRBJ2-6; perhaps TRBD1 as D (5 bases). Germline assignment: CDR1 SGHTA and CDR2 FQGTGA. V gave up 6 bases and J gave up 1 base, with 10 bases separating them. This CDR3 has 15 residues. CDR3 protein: CASSYQGSGANVLTF. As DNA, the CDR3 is TGTGCCAGCAGTTACCAGGGTTCTGGGGCCAACGTCCTGACTTTC.

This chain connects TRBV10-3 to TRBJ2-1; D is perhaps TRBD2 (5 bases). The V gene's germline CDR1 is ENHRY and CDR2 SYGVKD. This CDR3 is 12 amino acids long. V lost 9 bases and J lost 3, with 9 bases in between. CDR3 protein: CAMGRGYNEQFF. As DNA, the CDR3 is TGTGCCATGGGTCGGGGCTACAATGAGCAGTTCTTC.

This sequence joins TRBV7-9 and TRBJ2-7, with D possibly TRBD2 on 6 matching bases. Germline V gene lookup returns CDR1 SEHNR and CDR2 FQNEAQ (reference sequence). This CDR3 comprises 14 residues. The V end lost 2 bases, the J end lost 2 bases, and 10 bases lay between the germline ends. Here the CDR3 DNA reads TGTGCCAGCAGCTTAACAGGCGGGACCTACGAGCAGTACTTC. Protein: CASSLTGGTYEQYF. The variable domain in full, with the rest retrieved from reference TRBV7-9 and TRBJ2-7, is DTGVSQNPRHKITKRGQNVTFRCDPISEHNRLYWYRQTLGQGPEFLTYFQNEAQLEKSRLLSDRFSAERPKGSFSTLEIQRTEQGDSAMYLCASSLTGGTYEQYFGPGTRLTVT.

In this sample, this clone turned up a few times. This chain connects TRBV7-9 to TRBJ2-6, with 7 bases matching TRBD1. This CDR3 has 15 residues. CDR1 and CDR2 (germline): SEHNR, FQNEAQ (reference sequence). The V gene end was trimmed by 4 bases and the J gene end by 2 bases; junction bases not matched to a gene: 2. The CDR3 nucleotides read TGTGCCAGCAGCTACAGGGGCACTGGGGCCAACGTCCTGACTTTC. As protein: CASSYRGTGANVLTF.

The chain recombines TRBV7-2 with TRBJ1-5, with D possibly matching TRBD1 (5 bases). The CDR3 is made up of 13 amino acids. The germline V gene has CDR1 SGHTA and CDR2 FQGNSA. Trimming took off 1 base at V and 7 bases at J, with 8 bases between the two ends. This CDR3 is CASSLGGGQPQHF. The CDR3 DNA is TGTGCCAGCAGCTTAGGGGGGGGGCAGCCCCAGCATTTT.

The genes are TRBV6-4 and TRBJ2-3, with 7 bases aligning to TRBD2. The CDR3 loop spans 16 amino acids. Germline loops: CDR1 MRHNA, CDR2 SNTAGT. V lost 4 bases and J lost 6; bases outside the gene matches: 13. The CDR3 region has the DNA TGTGCCAGCAGTGTCGACGGGAGGAAAGGTCTTGATACGCAGTATTTT. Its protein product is CASSVDGRKGLDTQYF.

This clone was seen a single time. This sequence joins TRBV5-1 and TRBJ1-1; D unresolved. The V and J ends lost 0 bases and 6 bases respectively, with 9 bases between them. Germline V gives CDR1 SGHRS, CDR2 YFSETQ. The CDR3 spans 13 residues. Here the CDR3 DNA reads TGCGCCAGCAGCTTGGGGTCGGGTCCTGAAGCTTTCTTT. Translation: CASSLGSGPEAFF.

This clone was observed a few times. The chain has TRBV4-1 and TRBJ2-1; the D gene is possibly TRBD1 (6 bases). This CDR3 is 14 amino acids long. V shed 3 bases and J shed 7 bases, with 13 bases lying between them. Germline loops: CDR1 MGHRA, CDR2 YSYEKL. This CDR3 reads CASSQSGVRNEQFF. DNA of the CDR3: TGCGCCAGCAGCCAGTCAGGGGTCAGGAATGAGCAGTTCTTC.

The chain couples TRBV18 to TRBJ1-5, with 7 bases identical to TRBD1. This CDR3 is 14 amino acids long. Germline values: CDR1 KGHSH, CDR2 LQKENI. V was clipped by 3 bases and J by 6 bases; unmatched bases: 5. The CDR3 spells CASSPTGWLQPQHF. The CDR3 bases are TGTGCCAGCTCACCGACAGGGTGGCTTCAGCCCCAGCATTTT.

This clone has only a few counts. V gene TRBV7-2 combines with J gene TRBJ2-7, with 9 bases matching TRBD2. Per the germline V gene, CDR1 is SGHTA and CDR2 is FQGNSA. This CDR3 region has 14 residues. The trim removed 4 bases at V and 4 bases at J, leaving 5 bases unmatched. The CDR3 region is CASSSGLALYEQYF. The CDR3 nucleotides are TGTGCCAGCAGCTCGGGACTAGCCCTTTACGAGCAGTACTTC.

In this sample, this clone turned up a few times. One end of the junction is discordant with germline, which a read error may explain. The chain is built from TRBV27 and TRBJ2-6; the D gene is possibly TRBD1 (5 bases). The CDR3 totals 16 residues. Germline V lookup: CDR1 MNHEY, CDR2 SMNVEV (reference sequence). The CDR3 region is CASSLSQASGANGLTF. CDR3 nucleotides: TGTGCCAGCAGTTTATCACAAGCATCTGGGGCCAACGGCCTGACTTTC.

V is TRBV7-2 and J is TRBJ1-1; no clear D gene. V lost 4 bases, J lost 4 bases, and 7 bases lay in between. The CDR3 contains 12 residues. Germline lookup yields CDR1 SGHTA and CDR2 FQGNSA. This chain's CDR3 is CASSYGGTEAFF. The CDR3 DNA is TGTGCCAGCAGCTATGGCGGCACTGAAGCTTTCTTT. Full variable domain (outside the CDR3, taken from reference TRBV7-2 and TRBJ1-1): GAGVSQSPSNKVTEKGKDVELRCDPISGHTALYWYRQSLGQGLEFLIYFQGNSAPDKSGLPSDRFSAERTGGSVSTLTIQRTQQEDSAVYLCASSYGGTEAFFGQGTRLTVV.

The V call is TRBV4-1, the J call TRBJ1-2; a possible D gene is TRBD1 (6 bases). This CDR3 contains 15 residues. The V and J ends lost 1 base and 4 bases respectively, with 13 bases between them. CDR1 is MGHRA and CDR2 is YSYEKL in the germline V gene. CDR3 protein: CASSQGGGGTYGYTF. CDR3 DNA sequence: TGCGCCAGCAGCCAAGGAGGGGGGGGTACCTATGGCTACACCTTC.

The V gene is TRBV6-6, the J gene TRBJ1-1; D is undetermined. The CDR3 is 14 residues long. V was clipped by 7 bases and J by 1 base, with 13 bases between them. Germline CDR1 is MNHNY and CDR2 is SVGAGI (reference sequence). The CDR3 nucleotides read TGTGCCAGCACCCCAACATCTCGGAACACTGAAGCTTTCTTT. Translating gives CASTPTSRNTEAFF.

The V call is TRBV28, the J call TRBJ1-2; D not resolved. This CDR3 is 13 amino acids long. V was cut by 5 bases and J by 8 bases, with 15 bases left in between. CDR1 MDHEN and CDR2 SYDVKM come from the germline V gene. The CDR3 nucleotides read TGTGCCAGCAGTAACACAGACCCTGCGGGCTACACCTTC. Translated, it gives CASSNTDPAGYTF.

In nucleotides, the CDR3 is TGTGCCTGGACTAGGACAGCGAACACTGAAGCTTTCTTT. Translated, it gives CAWTRTANTEAFF. The V gene is TRBV30, the J gene TRBJ1-1; D perhaps matches TRBD1 (6 bases). Trimming left V 4 bases short and J 1 base short, with 10 bases between. Per the germline V gene, CDR1 is GTSNPN and CDR2 is SVGIG (reference sequence). CDR3 length equals 13 residues.

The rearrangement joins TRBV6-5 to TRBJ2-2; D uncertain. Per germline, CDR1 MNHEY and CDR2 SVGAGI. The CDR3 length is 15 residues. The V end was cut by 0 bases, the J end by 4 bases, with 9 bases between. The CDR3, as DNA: TGTGCCAGCAGTTACTCGCTACAGTCCACCGGGGAGCTGTTTTTT. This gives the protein CASSYSLQSTGELFF.

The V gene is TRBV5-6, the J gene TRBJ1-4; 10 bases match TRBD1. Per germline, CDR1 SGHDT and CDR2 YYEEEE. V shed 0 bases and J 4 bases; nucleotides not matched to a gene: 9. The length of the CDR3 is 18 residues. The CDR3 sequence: CASSLAGQGSVGNEKLFF. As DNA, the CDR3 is TGTGCCAGCAGCTTGGCGGGACAGGGGTCCGTTGGTAATGAAAAACTGTTTTTT.

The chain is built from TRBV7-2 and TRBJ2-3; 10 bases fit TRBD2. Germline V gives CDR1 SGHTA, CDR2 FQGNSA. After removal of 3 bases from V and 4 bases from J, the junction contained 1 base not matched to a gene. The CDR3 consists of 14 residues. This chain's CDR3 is CASSFGLAADTQYF. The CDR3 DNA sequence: TGTGCCAGCAGCTTTGGACTAGCGGCAGATACGCAGTATTTT.

CDR3 in DNA: TGTGCCAGCAGCCATGGACAGGCCGCGGGGTACCAGCAGTACTTC. Amino acid sequence: CASSHGQAAGYQQYF. The rearrangement joins TRBV9 to TRBJ2-7; D possibly corresponds to TRBD1 (7 bases). This CDR3 contains 15 residues. V lost 4 bases to trimming and J lost 8 bases, with 22 bases between them. Germline V gives CDR1 SGDLS, CDR2 YYNGEE. The variable domain in full, completed from reference TRBV9 and TRBJ2-7, reads DSGVTQTPKHLITATGQRVTLRCSPRSGDLSVYWYQQSLDQGLQFLIQYYNGEERAKGNILERFSAQQFPDLHSELNLSSLELGDSALYFCASSHGQAAGYQQYFGPGTRLTVT.

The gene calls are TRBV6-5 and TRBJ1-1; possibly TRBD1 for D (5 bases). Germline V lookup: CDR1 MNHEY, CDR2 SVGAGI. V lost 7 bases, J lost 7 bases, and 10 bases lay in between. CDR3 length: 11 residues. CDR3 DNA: TGTGCCAGCAAAGACGACAGTGAAGCTTTCTTT. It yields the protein CASKDDSEAFF.

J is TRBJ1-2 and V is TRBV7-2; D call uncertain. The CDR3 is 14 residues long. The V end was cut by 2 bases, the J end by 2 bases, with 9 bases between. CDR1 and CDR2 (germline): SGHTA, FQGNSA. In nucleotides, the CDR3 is TGTGCCAGCAGCTTAATGAGGGAAAACTATGGCTACACCTTC. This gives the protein CASSLMRENYGYTF.

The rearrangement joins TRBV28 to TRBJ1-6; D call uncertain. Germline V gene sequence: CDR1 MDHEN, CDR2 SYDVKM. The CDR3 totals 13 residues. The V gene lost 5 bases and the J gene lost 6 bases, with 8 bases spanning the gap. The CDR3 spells CASSPRGNSPLHF. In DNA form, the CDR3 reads TGTGCCAGCAGTCCGCGGGGTAATTCACCCCTCCACTTT. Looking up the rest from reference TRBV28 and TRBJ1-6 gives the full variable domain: DVKVTQSSRYLVKRTGEKVFLECVQDMDHENMFWYRQDPGLGLRLIYFSYDVKMKEKGDIPEGYSVSREKKERFSLILESASTNQTSMYLCASSPRGNSPLHFGNGTRLTVT.

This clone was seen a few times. CDR3: CAWSRRGLDSYNEQFF. CDR3 DNA sequence: TGTGCCTGGAGTAGGAGGGGACTAGACTCCTACAATGAGCAGTTCTTC. The V gene is TRBV30, the J gene TRBJ2-1; TRBD2 agrees at 8 bases. Per germline, CDR1 GTSNPN and CDR2 SVGIG (reference sequence). The CDR3 covers 16 residues. V shed 2 bases and J 0 bases; nucleotides not matched to a gene: 6.